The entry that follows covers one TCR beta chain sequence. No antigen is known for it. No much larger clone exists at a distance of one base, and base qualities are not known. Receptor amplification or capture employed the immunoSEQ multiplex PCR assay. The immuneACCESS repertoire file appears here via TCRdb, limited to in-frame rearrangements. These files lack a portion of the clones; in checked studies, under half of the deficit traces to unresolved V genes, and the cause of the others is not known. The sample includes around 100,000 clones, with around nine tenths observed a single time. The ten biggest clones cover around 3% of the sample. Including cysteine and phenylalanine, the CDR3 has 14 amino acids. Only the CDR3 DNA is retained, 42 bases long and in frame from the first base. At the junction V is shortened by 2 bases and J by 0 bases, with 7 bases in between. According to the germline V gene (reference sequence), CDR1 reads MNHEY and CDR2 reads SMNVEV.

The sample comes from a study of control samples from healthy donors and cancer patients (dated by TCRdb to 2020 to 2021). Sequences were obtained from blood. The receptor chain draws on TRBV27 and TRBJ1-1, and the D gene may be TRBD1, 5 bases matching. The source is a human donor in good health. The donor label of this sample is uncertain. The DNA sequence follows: TGTGCCAGCAGTTTACGGGGGTTGAACACTGAAGCTTTCTTT. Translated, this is CASSLRGLNTEAFF.